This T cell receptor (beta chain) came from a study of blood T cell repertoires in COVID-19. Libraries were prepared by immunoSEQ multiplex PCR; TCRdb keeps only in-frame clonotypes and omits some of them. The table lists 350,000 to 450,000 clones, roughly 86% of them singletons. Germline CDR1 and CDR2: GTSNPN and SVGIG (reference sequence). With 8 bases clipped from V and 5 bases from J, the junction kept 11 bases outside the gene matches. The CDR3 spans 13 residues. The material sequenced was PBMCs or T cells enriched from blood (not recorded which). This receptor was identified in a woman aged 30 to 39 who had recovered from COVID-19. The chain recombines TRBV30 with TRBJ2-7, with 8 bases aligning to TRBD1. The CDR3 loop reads CARSRTGWDEQYF. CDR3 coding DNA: TGTGCCAGATCTCGGACAGGGTGGGACGAGCAGTACTTC. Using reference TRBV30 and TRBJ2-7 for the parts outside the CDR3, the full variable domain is SQTIHQWPATLVQPVGSPLSLECTVEGTSNPNLYWYRQAAGRGLQLLFYSVGIGQISSEVPQNLSASRPQDRQFILSSKKLLLSDSGFYLCARSRTGWDEQYFGPGTRLTVT.